This T cell receptor beta chain is from a study of Ad26.COV2.S vaccination and SARS-CoV-2 variants. The treatment here: roughly 19 received Ad26.COV2.S at low or high dose, single or two shots; roughly 5 received placebo; per-sample allocation not given. Specimen acquisition occurred on day 63 following the initial vaccine or placebo injection. This CDR3 has 17 amino acids. V was clipped by 3 bases and J by 2 bases, with 18 bases between them. Germline CDR1 and CDR2: SGHRS and YFSETQ. Assay: immunoSEQ multiplex PCR; the TCRdb copy retains only in-frame clones and omits some. The profile shows over 300,000 clones, roughly 85% of them singletons.

The receptor was derived from a person between 18 and 65 years old who received the Ad26.COV2.S COVID-19 vaccine or a placebo. This chain uses TRBV5-1 with TRBJ1-3; D possibly corresponds to TRBD1 (6 bases). This specimen consisted of peripheral blood, obtained in a trial of Ad26.COV2.S vaccine versus placebo. CDR3 bases: TGCGCCAGCAGCTCCCTAAGACTCGGGGGGCCTGGAAACACCATATATTTT. This translates into CASSSLRLGGPGNTIYF.